The rows below give T cell receptor beta chains drawn from one sample of a study of lymphopenia after photon versus proton radiotherapy. TCRdb's table, derived via immunoSEQ multiplex PCR, lists solely in-frame clones and lacks some. This sample has 55,000 to 75,000 clones, with approximately 91% found just once. The input for sequencing was peripheral blood, taken from a patient treated with photon-based radiotherapy. The receptors were sampled from a woman aged 70-85 years with pancreatic cancer. The conserved cysteine and the conserved F or W are not part of the CDR3 here.

v_call cdr3_aa
TRBV27 ASSTPQGNTGELF
TRBV4-3 ASSQDRTRPDTQY
TRBV20-1 SPRHNEQF
TRBV28 ASSFPHSETQY
TRBV28 ASRAGPGTEAF
TRBV6-1 ASSGHQGDNQPQH
TRBV7-9 ASSFPGNEKLF
TRBV9 ASSVQSSYNEQF
TRBV5-1 ASSTGAPLISGNTIY
TRBV18 ASSIGGGDYEQY
TRBV19 ASSIGPDRTAEGYT
TRBV6-5 ASSYSRDRVLEQY
TRBV5-4 ASSLGGQGNYGYT
TRBV7-2 ASSVRQEGEQF
TRBV5-1 ASSLGAGAVSGELF
TRBV6-5 ASREGQGSSEAF
TRBV7-8 ASSLGLGGEQY
TRBV29-1 SVEDAFRDRAWETQY
TRBV28 ASSLSDRGNQPQH
TRBV4-3 ASSPTLLNEQF
TRBV4-2 ASSRDRGENTIY
TRBV11-2 ASTPSTDTQY
TRBV4-2 ASSQDTSGSSYEQY
TRBV7-9 ASSLDLEGKETQY
TRBV7-9 ASSKGGASGRTDTQY
TRBV25-1 ASSPSPLDTQY
TRBV6-5 ASSLRQKGTEAF
TRBV19 ASIRTSGIGTDTQY
TRBV4-3 ASSQELRYEQY
TRBV5-5 ASSLGGLAGTYEQY
TRBV28 ASRLGQGNNQPQH
TRBV28 ASSLDRVAPQH
TRBV27 ASRSGRGPAEQF
TRBV14 ASSQDAGTEAF
TRBV5-1 ASSLVHRVETQY
TRBV28 ASRSRDRVYHEQY
TRBV6-6 ASKGGQPQH
TRBV9 ASSVEGQALEAF
TRBV25-1 ASSLPGYTGELF
TRBV4-1 ASSQWDENQPQH
TRBV5-6 ASSPATPGQPTDTQY
TRBV19 ASSPGTYQPQH
TRBV9 ASSVGLHTGELF
TRBV28 ASRDPQHEQY
TRBV6-4 ASRSLREGVNNEQF
TRBV29-1 SVRTGANEQY
TRBV28 ASSLTYRDSNQPQH
TRBV4-1 ASSYGDAGRPYEQY
TRBV28 ASSIRGDRRY
TRBV6-5 ASKGGRWGTEAF
TRBV4-3 ASSQGTSGNYEQF
TRBV7-9 ASSSSGGFEKLF
TRBV7-6 ASGEGGLNTEAF
TRBV7-9 ASSLVRGEQY
TRBV20-1 SAYGTGVQF